The 8 T cell receptor beta chains in this list originate from one sample, sequenced in a study of identical twins. MiXCR, run by TCRdb on the 5' RACE reads, gives a single entry per CDR3 protein. This sample has roughly 230,000 distinct CDR3 sequences; about 8% occur once, and the top ten carry 3% to 3.5%. Separately, the same data were catalogued under a study of yellow fever vaccine responses in identical twins.

Source material: CD8+ T cells sorted from blood. The receptors were gathered from a woman under 30 in good health.

This clonotype was seen many times. V gene TRBV27 combines with J gene TRBJ2-1; 8 bases agree with TRBD1. This CDR3 has 18 amino acids. Unmatched junction bases numbered 14, after V lost 3 bases and J lost 4 bases. Germline CDR1 MNHEY, CDR2 SMNVEV (reference sequence). CDR3 sequence (DNA): TGTGCCAGCAGTTTGGGACAGGAAGTCGTACAAGGTTACAATGAGCAGTTCTTC. Its translation: CASSLGQEVVQGYNEQFF.

At least ten counts were recorded for this clonotype. The CDR3 sequence is CASSQVKQGHIQYF. Written as DNA, the CDR3 is TGTGCCAGCAGCCAAGTTAAACAGGGTCACATTCAGTACTTC. The rearrangement uses TRBV14 and TRBJ2-4; D might be TRBD1 (6 bases). The CDR3 has 14 amino acids. Trimming stripped 1 base from V and 8 bases from J, with 12 bases between. Germline-derived CDR1 and CDR2 are SGHDN and FVKESK.

The chain combines TRBV27 with TRBJ1-5; the D is unclear. CDR3 length: 14 residues. Trimming removed 4 bases from V and 9 bases from J, with 16 bases in between. Per the germline V gene, CDR1 is MNHEY and CDR2 is SMNVEV (reference sequence). The DNA of the CDR3 is TGTGCCAGCAGTTCATGGGCAGAAGGGCGGCCCCAGCATTTT. Amino acids: CASSSWAEGRPQHF.

This clonotype occurred a few times. The chain carries TRBV6-2 or TRBV6-3 and TRBJ1-1, with 7 bases identical to TRBD1. The trim removed 9 bases at V and 6 bases at J, leaving 13 bases unmatched. CDR1 MNHEY and CDR2 SVGEGT come from the germline V gene. The CDR3 covers 14 residues. The CDR3 DNA is TGTGCCAGTACCCCAGACAGGGAAAGATCTGAAGCTTTCTTT. This gives the protein CASTPDRERSEAFF.

The V call is TRBV28, the J call TRBJ1-5, with a tentative D call TRBD1 (6 bases). V lost 6 bases, J lost 6 bases, and 24 bases lay in between. Germline V gives CDR1 MDHEN, CDR2 SYDVKM. This CDR3 is 17 amino acids long. CDR3 sequence (DNA): TGTGCCAGCAGAATAAGGGGGGGTATGGGCTTGGCTCAGCCCCAGCATTTT. This codes for CASRIRGGMGLAQPQHF.

There are many counts of this clonotype. The V call is TRBV6-2 or TRBV6-3, the J call TRBJ2-6; 9 nucleotides align to TRBD2. Per germline, CDR1 MNHEY and CDR2 SVGEGT. The CDR3 consists of 19 residues. V trimming: 4 bases; J trimming: 0 bases; junction bases outside the gene matches: 10. CDR3 bases: TGTGCCAGCAGTTCCCAAGGAAGCGGGGGGCTCTCTGGGGCCAACGTCCTGACTTTC. Encoded protein: CASSSQGSGGLSGANVLTF.

The rearrangement links TRBV5-5 to TRBJ2-3; D unresolved. CDR3 length equals 15 residues. V lost 1 base and J 2 bases, leaving 11 bases between the germline ends. Germline V lookup: CDR1 SGHKS, CDR2 YYEKEE (reference sequence). The CDR3 reads CASSLLTKSTDTQYF. CDR3 nucleotide sequence: TGTGCCAGCAGCTTGTTAACTAAGTCCACAGATACGCAGTATTTT. The entire variable domain, with the rest obtained from reference TRBV5-5 and TRBJ2-3, is as follows: DAGVTQSPTHLIKTRGQQVTLRCSPISGHKSVSWYQQVLGQGPQFIFQYYEKEERGRGNFPDRFSARQFPNYSSELNVNALLLGDSALYLCASSLLTKSTDTQYFGPGTRLTVL.

In its sample, this clonotype was seen a few times. The genes are TRBV6-2 or TRBV6-3 and TRBJ2-5, with a possible D match to TRBD1 (6 bases). The ends were cut back, 4 bases at V and 5 bases at J, with 32 bases in the middle. Germline CDR1 MNHEY, CDR2 SVGEGT. CDR3 size: 20 residues. The CDR3 DNA reads TGTGCCAGCAGTTTCTCTCCTCACGACGGGACATACTCCTACCGGGAGACCCAGTACTTC. Protein sequence: CASSFSPHDGTYSYRETQYF.